This record looks at one T cell receptor beta chain sequence and its context. Its target is not known. V lost 8 bases to trimming and J lost 6 bases; unmatched junction nucleotides: 13. The V gene's germline CDR1 is SGHTA and CDR2 FQGNSA. This CDR3 spans 15 amino acids. Amplified TCR beta CDR3 regions derived from RNA transcripts. Researchers ran a first-round RT-PCR on the TCR CDR3 using the HTBI primer set. TCRdb used MiXCR to reprocess the multiplex PCR reads, holding one entry per CDR3 protein. The sample has about 380,000 distinct CDR3 sequences, roughly 12% seen once. This record comes from a study of T cells in Graves' hyperthyroidism and ophthalmopathy. Background on the study: The blood sample was taken at first diagnosis, before treatment began.

Aged 18 to 65, the patients had hyperthyroidism that was newly diagnosed and had lasted under 2 months. Diagnoses were made from clinical symptoms, serum measures (thyroxine and TRAb), thyroid ultrasound and orbital computed tomography. Findings and caveats of the study: The blood repertoire included most of the expanded thyroid clonotypes above 0.001.

This TCR came from a man aged 25 to 40 with Graves' hyperthyroidism that later progressed to Graves' ophthalmopathy. The specimen was blood. The chain uses TRBV7-2 and TRBJ2-1; TRBD2 aligns across 7 bases. CDR3 DNA sequence: TGTGCCAGCTCACCACAAGGGGAGGGTAGCAATGAGCAGTTCTTC. Protein: CASSPQGEGSNEQFF.